These T cell receptor beta chains were read from a single sample in a study of identical twins. One entry per CDR3 protein results from TCRdb running MiXCR on the 5' RACE reads. Altogether approximately 280,000 distinct CDR3 sequences are present, about 8% being singletons, with the ten largest covering around 2.1%. This sample also appeared in a second study, on yellow fever vaccine responses in identical twins.

The specimen sequenced was memory (CD45RO+) T cells sorted from blood. All receptors derive from a woman aged 18-29 years in good health. Each CDR3 is given with its conserved first and last residue. The D gene is left open where the match is weak. A row's size may be missing; if present it is once, few, many or a size class.

D gene	J gene	clone size	V gene	CDR3 DNA	CDR3 protein
.	TRBJ1-2	.	TRBV12-3/TRBV12-4	TGTGCCAGCAGTTTTCCAGCTTACTATGGCTACACCTTC	CASSFPAYYGYTF
.	TRBJ1-5	many	TRBV5-1	TGCGCCAGCAGCTTAGGGGGTGGGGGGGGCACTCAGCCCCAGCATTTT	CASSLGGGGGTQPQHF
.	TRBJ2-5	.	TRBV5-1	TGCGCCAGCAGCTTGGCAGTTTCGGAGACCCAGTACTTC	CASSLAVSETQYF
.	TRBJ1-3	.	TRBV2	TGTGCCAGCAGTGAAGGAAGGAACTCTGGAAACACCATATATTTT	CASSEGRNSGNTIYF
.	TRBJ2-1	many	TRBV24-1	TGTGCCACCAGTGATTGGCCGAATCAAAATGAGCAGTTCTTC	CATSDWPNQNEQFF
.	TRBJ2-2	many	TRBV12-3/TRBV12-4	TGTGCCAGCAGTTTAAAAGGGAGGGGGGAGCTGTTTTTT	CASSLKGRGELFF
.	TRBJ2-2	.	TRBV15	TGTGCCACCAGCATCTGGGGGGACAGACTCGGCGGGGAGCTGTTTTTT	CATSIWGDRLGGELFF
.	TRBJ2-7	.	TRBV4-1	TGCGCCAGCAGCCAGGGGGTAACTGCGAGCTCCTACGAGCAGTACTTC	CASSQGVTASSYEQYF
.	TRBJ2-3	.	TRBV6-5	TGTGCCAGCAGTTACGGAGCAGGGGATTTGGCAGATACGCAGTATTTT	CASSYGAGDLADTQYF
.	TRBJ1-5	many	TRBV12-3/TRBV12-4	TGTGCCAGCAGTTTAACAGAGCAGCCCCAGCATTTT	CASSLTEQPQHF
.	TRBJ2-7	many	TRBV20-1	TGCAGTGCTAGAGGGGGGATCTTCTCCTACGAGCAGTACTTC	CSARGGIFSYEQYF
.	TRBJ1-5	many	TRBV6-2/TRBV6-3	TGTGCCAGCAGTTACTCTTGGAGCAATCAGCCCCAGCATTTT	CASSYSWSNQPQHF
TRBD1	TRBJ2-1	many	TRBV6-1	TGTGCCAGCTCACCAGGGGGCTCCTACAATGAGCAGTTCTTC	CASSPGGSYNEQFF
.	TRBJ2-1	few	TRBV19	TGTGCCAGTACTATGGCAGGGGCGGCCTACAATGAGCAGTTCTTC	CASTMAGAAYNEQFF
.	TRBJ1-2	many	TRBV12-3/TRBV12-4	TGTGCCAGCAGTTTTTTTGTGGCGGGCCCCACAAACTATGGCTACACCTTC	CASSFFVAGPTNYGYTF
TRBD2	TRBJ2-1	many	TRBV6-1	TGTGCCACCGCCATAGCGGGGGGGCCCTACAATGAGCAGTTCTTC	CATAIAGGPYNEQFF
TRBD2	TRBJ2-1	many	TRBV6-1	TGTGCCAGCAGCCCTACTAGCGGGGGCTACAATGAGCAGTTCTTC	CASSPTSGGYNEQFF
.	TRBJ2-1	few	TRBV7-2	TGTGCCAGCAGCTTGATGGGCCCCTCCTACAATGAGCAGTTCTTC	CASSLMGPSYNEQFF
TRBD2	TRBJ2-3	few	TRBV20-1	TGCAGTGCTAGACCCCTCCTAGCGGGAGTCCCAGATACGCAGTATTTT	CSARPLLAGVPDTQYF
TRBD1	TRBJ2-1	few	TRBV28	TGTGCCAGTTCCGGTCGTGGTCTTGGGACAGGTTACAATGAGCAGTTCTTC	CASSGRGLGTGYNEQFF
.	TRBJ1-1	few	TRBV5-6	TGTGCCAGCAGCAGAACAGGGTTCACTGAAGCTTTCTTT	CASSRTGFTEAFF
.	TRBJ2-1	many	TRBV5-1	TGCGCCAGCAGCTTGAGCGTTAGACTGGAGCAGTTCTTC	CASSLSVRLEQFF
TRBD2	TRBJ2-3	few	TRBV20-1	TGCAGTGCTAGAGATTTGGTGACTAGCGGACACACAGATACGCAGTATTTT	CSARDLVTSGHTDTQYF
TRBD2	TRBJ2-5	.	TRBV6-1	TGTGCCAGCAGGCAACAGACTAGCGGGGCAGAGACCCAGTACTTC	CASRQQTSGAETQYF
TRBD1	TRBJ1-1	many	TRBV7-8	TGTGCCAGCAGCCCCCACGGACAGGGCGCTGAAGCTTTCTTT	CASSPHGQGAEAFF
TRBD2	TRBJ2-5	many	TRBV5-1	TGCGCCAGCAGCTTGGGACTAGCGGAGACCCAGTACTTC	CASSLGLAETQYF
.	TRBJ2-1	.	TRBV7-3	TGTGCCAGCAGCCCGGACATTGTCTTCAATGAGCAGTTCTTC	CASSPDIVFNEQFF
.	TRBJ1-5	many	TRBV7-9	TGTGCCAGCAGCTTGGCAGGGGATCAGCCCCAGCATTTT	CASSLAGDQPQHF